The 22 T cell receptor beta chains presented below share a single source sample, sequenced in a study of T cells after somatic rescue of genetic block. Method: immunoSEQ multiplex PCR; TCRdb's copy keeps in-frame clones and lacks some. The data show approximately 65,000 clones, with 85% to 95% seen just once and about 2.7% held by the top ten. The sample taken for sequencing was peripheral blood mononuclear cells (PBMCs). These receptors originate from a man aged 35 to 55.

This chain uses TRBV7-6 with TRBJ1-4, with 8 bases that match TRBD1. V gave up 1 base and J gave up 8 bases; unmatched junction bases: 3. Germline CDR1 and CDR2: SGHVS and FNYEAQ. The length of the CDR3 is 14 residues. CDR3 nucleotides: TGTGCCAGCAGCTTAGGGGCAGGGGGCGAAAAACTGTTTTTT. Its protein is CASSLGAGGEKLFF.

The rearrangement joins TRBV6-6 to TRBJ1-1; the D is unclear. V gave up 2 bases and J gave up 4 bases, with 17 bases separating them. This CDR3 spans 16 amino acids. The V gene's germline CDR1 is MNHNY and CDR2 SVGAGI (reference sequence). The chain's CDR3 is CASSYPQLAEGTEAFF. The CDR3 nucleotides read TGTGCCAGCAGTTACCCCCAACTCGCTGAAGGCACTGAAGCTTTCTTT.

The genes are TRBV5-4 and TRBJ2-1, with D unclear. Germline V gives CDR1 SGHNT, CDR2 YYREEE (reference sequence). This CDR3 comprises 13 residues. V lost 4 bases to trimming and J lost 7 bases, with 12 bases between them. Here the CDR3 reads CASSPIPANEQFF. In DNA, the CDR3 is TGTGCCAGCAGCCCCATTCCCGCGAATGAGCAGTTCTTC. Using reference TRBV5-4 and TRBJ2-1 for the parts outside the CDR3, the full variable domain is ETGVTQSPTHLIKTRGQQVTLRCSSQSGHNTVSWYQQALGQGPQFIFQYYREEENGRGNFPPRFSGLQFPNYSSELNVNALELDDSALYLCASSPIPANEQFFGPGTRLTVL.

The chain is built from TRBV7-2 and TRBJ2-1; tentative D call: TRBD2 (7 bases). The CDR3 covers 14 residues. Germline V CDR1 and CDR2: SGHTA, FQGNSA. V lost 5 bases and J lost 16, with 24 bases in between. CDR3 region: CASSPRGAQAERFF. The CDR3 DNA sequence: TGTGCCAGCAGCCCCCGGGGGGCGCAGGCCGAGCGTTTCTTC. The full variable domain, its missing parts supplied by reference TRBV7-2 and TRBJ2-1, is GAGVSQSPSNKVTEKGKDVELRCDPISGHTALYWYRQSLGQGLEFLIYFQGNSAPDKSGLPSDRFSAERTGGSVSTLTIQRTQQEDSAVYLCASSPRGAQAERFFGPGTRLTVL.

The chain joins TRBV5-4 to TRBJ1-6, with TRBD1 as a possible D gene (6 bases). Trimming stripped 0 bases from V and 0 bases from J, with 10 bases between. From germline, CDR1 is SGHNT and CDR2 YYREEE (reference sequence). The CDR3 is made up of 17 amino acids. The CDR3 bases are TGTGCCAGCAGCTTGGGCGGACAGAGCTCCTATAATTCACCCCTCCACTTT. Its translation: CASSLGGQSSYNSPLHF.

CDR3 residues: CAWSSGGNQPQHF. CDR3 nucleotide sequence: TGTGCCTGGAGTTCAGGGGGGAATCAGCCCCAGCATTTT. V is TRBV30 and J is TRBJ1-5; 7 nucleotides line up with TRBD1. V shed 2 bases and J 4 bases; nucleotides not matched to a gene: 2. This CDR3 region has 13 residues. The germline V gene encodes CDR1 GTSNPN and CDR2 SVGIG (reference sequence).

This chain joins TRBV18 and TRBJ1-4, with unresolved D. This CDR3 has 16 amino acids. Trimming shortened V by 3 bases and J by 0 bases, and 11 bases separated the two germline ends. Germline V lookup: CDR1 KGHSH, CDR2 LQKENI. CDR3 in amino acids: CASSPGRAATNEKLFF. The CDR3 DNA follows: TGTGCCAGCTCACCTGGTCGAGCTGCAACTAATGAAAAACTGTTTTTT.

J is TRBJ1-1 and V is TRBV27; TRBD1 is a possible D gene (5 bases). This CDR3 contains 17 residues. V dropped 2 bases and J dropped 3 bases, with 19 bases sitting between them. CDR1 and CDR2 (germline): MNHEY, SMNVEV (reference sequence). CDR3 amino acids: CASSLRYSLGVDTEAFF. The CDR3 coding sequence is TGTGCCAGCAGTTTAAGGTATAGTTTGGGGGTCGACACTGAAGCTTTCTTT.

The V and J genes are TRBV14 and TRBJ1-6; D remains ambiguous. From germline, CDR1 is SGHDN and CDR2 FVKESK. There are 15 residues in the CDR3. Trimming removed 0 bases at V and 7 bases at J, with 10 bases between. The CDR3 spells CASSQDGRANSPLHF. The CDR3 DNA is TGTGCCAGCAGCCAAGATGGAAGGGCCAATTCACCCCTCCACTTT.

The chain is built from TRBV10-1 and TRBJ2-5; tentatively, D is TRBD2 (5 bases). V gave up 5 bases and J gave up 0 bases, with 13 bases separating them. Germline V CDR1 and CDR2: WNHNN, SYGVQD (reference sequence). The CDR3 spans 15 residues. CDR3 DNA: TGCGCCAGCAGTTCCGGGAAGGCGGACCAAGAGACCCAGTACTTC. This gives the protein CASSSGKADQETQYF.

The CDR3 loop reads CASSLGHRAGWEETQYF. CDR3 bases: TGTGCCAGCAGCTTGGGTCATCGAGCGGGATGGGAGGAGACCCAGTACTTC. The chain combines TRBV5-4 with TRBJ2-5, with TRBD2 matching 7 bases. V gave up 0 bases and J gave up 5 bases; unmatched junction bases: 13. This CDR3 comprises 17 residues. Germline CDR1 is SGHNT and CDR2 is YYREEE (reference sequence).

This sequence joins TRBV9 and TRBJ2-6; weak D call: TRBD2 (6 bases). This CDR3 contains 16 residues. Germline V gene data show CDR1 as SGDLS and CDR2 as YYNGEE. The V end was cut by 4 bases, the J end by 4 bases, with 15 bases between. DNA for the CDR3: TGTGCCAGCAGCCCAAGGAGGGGCTGGGGGGCCAACGTCCTGACTTTC. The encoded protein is CASSPRRGWGANVLTF.

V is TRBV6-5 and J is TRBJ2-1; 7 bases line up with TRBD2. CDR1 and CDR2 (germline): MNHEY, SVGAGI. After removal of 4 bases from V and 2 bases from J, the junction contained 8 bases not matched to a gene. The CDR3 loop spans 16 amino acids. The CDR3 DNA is TGTGCCAGCAGTTTTGCGGCGGGGGAAACCTACAATGAGCAGTTCTTC. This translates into CASSFAAGETYNEQFF.

The CDR3 DNA follows: TGTGCCAGCAGCTTATTGTACGAGCAGTACTTC. It yields the protein CASSLLYEQYF. The gene calls are TRBV7-9 and TRBJ2-7; D is unresolved. CDR1 and CDR2 from the germline V gene are SEHNR and FQNEAQ (reference sequence). The CDR3 extends over 11 amino acids. Between the trimmed V and J ends, which lost 2 bases and 4 bases, there was a span of 3 bases. Full variable domain (outside the CDR3, taken from reference TRBV7-9 and TRBJ2-7): DTGVSQNPRHKITKRGQNVTFRCDPISEHNRLYWYRQTLGQGPEFLTYFQNEAQLEKSRLLSDRFSAERPKGSFSTLEIQRTEQGDSAMYLCASSLLYEQYFGPGTRLTVT.

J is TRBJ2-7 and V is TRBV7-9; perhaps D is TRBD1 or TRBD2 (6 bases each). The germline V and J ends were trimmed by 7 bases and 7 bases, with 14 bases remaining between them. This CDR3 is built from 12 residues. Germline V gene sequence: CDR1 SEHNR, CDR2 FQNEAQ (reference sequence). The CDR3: CASTLGGNEQYF. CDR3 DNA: TGTGCCAGCACCCTAGGGGGGAATGAGCAGTACTTC.

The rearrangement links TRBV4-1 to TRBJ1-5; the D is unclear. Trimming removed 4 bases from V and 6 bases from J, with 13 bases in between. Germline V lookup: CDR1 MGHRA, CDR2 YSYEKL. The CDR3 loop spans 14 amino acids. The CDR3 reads CASSRENIRQPQHF. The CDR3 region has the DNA TGCGCCAGCAGCCGCGAGAACATTCGTCAGCCCCAGCATTTT.

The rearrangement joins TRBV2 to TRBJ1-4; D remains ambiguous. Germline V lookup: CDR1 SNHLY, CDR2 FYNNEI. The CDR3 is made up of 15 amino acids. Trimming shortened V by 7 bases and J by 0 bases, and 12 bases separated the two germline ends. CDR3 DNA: TGTGCCAGCAAGATAAGGACCACAACTAATGAAAAACTGTTTTTT. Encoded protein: CASKIRTTTNEKLFF.

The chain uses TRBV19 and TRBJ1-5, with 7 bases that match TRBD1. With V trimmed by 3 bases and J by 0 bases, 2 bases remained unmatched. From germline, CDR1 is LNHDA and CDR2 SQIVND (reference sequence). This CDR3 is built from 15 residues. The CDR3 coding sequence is TGTGCCAGTAGTATGGACAGGCGTAGCAATCAGCCCCAGCATTTT. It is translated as CASSMDRRSNQPQHF.

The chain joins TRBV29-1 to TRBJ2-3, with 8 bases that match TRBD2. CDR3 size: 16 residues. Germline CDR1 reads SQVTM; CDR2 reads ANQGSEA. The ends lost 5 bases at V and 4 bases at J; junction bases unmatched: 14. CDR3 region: CSVLGVGGGIADTQYF. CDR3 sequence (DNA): TGCAGCGTTCTCGGAGTGGGCGGGGGGATCGCAGATACGCAGTATTTT.

CDR3 protein: CAWRETGANTEAFF. CDR3 coding DNA: TGTGCCTGGAGAGAGACAGGGGCGAACACTGAAGCTTTCTTT. The chain recombines TRBV30 with TRBJ1-1, with 8 bases matching TRBD1. The V segment lost 3 bases and the J segment 1 base; nucleotides outside the gene matches: 4. The CDR3 runs to 14 residues. Germline V gives CDR1 GTSNPN, CDR2 SVGIG (reference sequence).

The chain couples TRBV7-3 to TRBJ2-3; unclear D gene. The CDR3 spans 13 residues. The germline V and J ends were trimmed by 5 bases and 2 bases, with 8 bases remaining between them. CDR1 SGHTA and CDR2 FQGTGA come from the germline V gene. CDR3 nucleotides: TGTGCCAGCAGCGCCTCTATCACAGATACGCAGTATTTT. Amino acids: CASSASITDTQYF.

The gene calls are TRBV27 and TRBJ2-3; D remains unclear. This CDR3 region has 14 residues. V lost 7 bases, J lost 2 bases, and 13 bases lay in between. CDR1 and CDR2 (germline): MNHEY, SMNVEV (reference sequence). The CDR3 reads CASKVGGYTDTQYF. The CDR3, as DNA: TGTGCCAGCAAGGTCGGCGGATACACAGATACGCAGTATTTT.